The source of this TCR beta chain is a study of blood T cells in healthy people across ages. General study findings and limits: Long-lived and aged donors differed, with more naive CD4+ cells and higher diversity in the long-lived.

Researchers collected approximately 9.9 milliliters of peripheral blood from every single donor. The use of a sample-barcoded 5' primer and a J-beta primer mix characterized a second PCR of about 7 to 12 cycles. Every cDNA molecule bore a tag from a template-switch adaptor containing 12 random nucleotides. MiXCR was run by TCRdb on the 5' RACE reads, yielding one entry per CDR3 protein. The repertoire consists of about 540,000 distinct CDR3 sequences, with less than 25% occurring once and the leading ten covering 8.7%. Germline values: CDR1 SEHNR, CDR2 FQNEAQ (reference sequence). The CDR3 sequence is 13 residues long. A note on this clonotype: Its antigen is still unknown. One junction end disagrees with the germline gene, perhaps due to a read error.

These data were also reused for a study on T cells of mothers and their children.

The rearrangement links TRBV7-9 to TRBJ2-1, with D unclear. Material for sequencing was blood. The sequence came from a boy aged 5-17 years in good health. The chain's CDR3 is CASSFADSDEQFF. For the CDR3, the DNA is TGCGCCAGCAGCTTCGCCGATTCGGATGAGCAGTTCTTC.